The following is a T cell receptor (beta chain) sequence with its context. This sample is part of a study of T cell responses to AZD1222 COVID-19 vaccine. The protocol was immunoSEQ multiplex PCR, while the TCRdb copy is restricted to in-frame clones and leaves out a portion. The sample gives approximately 110,000 clones, around nine tenths of which show up once; roughly 2.5% is in the top ten. Germline lookup yields CDR1 MNHEY and CDR2 SVGAGI. After removal of 4 bases from V and 3 bases from J, the junction contained 7 bases not matched to a gene. The CDR3 is made up of 15 amino acids. The receptor's source is an adult who received the AZD1222 COVID-19 vaccine. The sample here was peripheral blood, taken 28 days after the second AZD1222 dose. The chain carries TRBV6-5 and TRBJ2-7; 9 bases map to TRBD2. The CDR3 loop reads CASSLSGRIFYEQYF. The DNA for the CDR3 is TGTGCCAGCAGTTTAAGCGGGAGGATCTTCTACGAGCAGTACTTC.